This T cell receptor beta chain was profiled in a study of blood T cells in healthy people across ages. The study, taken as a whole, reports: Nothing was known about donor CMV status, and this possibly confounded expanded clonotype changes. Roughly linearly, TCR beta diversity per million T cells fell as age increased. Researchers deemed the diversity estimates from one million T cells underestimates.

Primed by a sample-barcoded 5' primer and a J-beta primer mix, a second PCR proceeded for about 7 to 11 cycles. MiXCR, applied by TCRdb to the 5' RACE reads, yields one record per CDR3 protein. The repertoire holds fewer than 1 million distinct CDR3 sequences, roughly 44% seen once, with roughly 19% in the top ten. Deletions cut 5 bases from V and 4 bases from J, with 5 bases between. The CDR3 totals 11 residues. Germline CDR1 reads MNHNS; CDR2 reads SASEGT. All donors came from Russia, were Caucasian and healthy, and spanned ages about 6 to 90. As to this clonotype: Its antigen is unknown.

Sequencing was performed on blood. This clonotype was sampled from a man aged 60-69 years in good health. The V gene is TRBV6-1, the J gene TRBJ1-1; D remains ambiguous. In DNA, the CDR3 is TGTGCCAGCAGTAGAAGCACTGAAGCTTTCTTT. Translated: CASSRSTEAFF.